This record looks at one TCR beta chain sequence and its context. Its binding antigen is unknown. The record has no base qualities; no much larger clone is one base away. TCRbeta CDR3 regions were amplified from genomic DNA using the immunoSEQ Assay, a bias-controlled multiplex PCR. The original pipeline was this. Within the assay, amplification of reference gene primers was used to estimate how many nucleated cells each sample contained. Sequence reads were collapsed and filtered to measure the absolute abundance of every unique TCRbeta CDR3 rearrangement. For each sample, productive Simpson clonality was calculated as the square root of Simpson's diversity index over productive rearrangements. In TCRdb, the immuneACCESS table is reduced to in-frame sequences with V and J assigned. These tables do not hold every clone; where another copy was compared, an unresolved V gene accounts for under half, and the others remain unexplained. The V and J calls and clone size were taken over from that table, and D and trimming were inferred from the DNA. This sample has around 250,000 clones in its table, and approximately 89% of those were observed once. The ten largest account for around 1.5% of the sample.

These data belong to a study of blood T cell repertoires in COVID-19 (dated by TCRdb to 2018 to 2021). For context, the study as a whole: Samples covering the acute and convalescent phases of COVID-19 were provided by collaborators in the United States, Italy and Spain. The material from the prospective study consisted of cDNA or gDNA derived from T cells, B-cell-depleted T cells, or PBMCs. Subjects who had been exposed to COVID-19, were actively infected with it, or had recovered from it provided the deeply sampled blood TCRbeta repertoires that made up the dataset. The repertoires were made available in a free public database intended to serve as a resource for research on the immune response to SARS-CoV-2. Samples were obtained from the ongoing ImmuneRACE study (first 160 participants) and from 1,200 or so subjects provided by 6 global collaborators. The sample metadata nearly always contained a de-identified subject ID, COVID-19 status, age in years and sex. Where HLA class I and class II types were available, the types were taken from metadata supplied by the sample provider, not from assay-based typing.

Study-wide findings and limitations: Clinical and demographic metadata were provided uncurated, with the amount varying by source and participant.

Samples from volunteer blood donors who had recovered from COVID-19 were contributed by a second Seattle source. The collaborating institutions used their own protocols to collect whole blood in K2EDTA tubes. For TCRbeta analysis, collaborators shipped samples as frozen whole blood, isolated PBMCs, or DNA extracted from either of those sample types. The clonotype comes from a woman in her fifties or sixties who had recovered from COVID-19. The specimen was peripheral blood.

The nucleotide sequence reads TGTGCCAGCAGTTTGACTGGAAACATTCAGTACTTC. It encodes CASSLTGNIQYF. The chain couples TRBV12-3 or TRBV12-4 to TRBJ2-4; a confident D gene designation cannot be given. There are 12 amino acids in the CDR3, from cysteine to phenylalanine inclusive. The only DNA kept is the CDR3, 36 bases in frame from the first base. Trimming removed 3 bases from V and 6 bases from J, leaving 6 bases between the germline ends.